This TCR beta chain is drawn from a study of chemoradiotherapy in HPV16-positive cancers. This clone was seen a handful of times. The J segment lost 6 bases and the V segment lost 0 bases, leaving 5 bases of the junction unmatched. The CDR3 length is 15 residues. Looked up from germline, CDR1 is SGHRS and CDR2 is YFSETQ. The assay was immunoSEQ multiplex PCR, and TCRdb's table has in-frame clones only and misses some. The sample lists 8,000 to 10,000 clones; 91% were seen once. Samples were taken several times over chemoradiotherapy. The chain combines TRBV5-1 with TRBJ1-5, with 8 positions matching TRBD1. The sequenced sample was blood, obtained from a patient who underwent chemoradiotherapy. The TCR comes from a human donor with HPV-associated anogenital cancer. The CDR3 reads CASSLAPGGSQPQHF. Here the CDR3 DNA reads TGCGCCAGCAGCTTGGCTCCAGGGGGCAGTCAGCCCCAGCATTTT.